The following is a T cell receptor (beta chain) sequence with its context. This CDR3 has 15 amino acids. Looked up from germline, CDR1 is SEHNR and CDR2 is FQNEAQ (reference sequence). The ends were cut back, 4 bases at V and 7 bases at J, with 20 bases in the middle. Original handling: Amplifying reference gene primers gave estimates of nucleated cell counts. Using immunoSEQ multiplex PCR, the repertoire was profiled, and TCRdb retains in-frame clones only, with some absent. V, J and clone size were drawn from that table, and D and trimming were deduced from the DNA. The table records some 80,000 clones, 70% to 90% of them present only once. The sample is drawn from a study of blood T cell repertoires in COVID-19. Across the study: Samples came from the United States, Italy and Spain, spanning acute and convalescent COVID-19.

The sequencing sample was made of peripheral blood. The chain has TRBV7-9 and TRBJ2-7; possibly TRBD2 for D (5 bases). This sequence was found in a man over 45 with COVID-19, enrolled during active disease. The CDR3 bases are TGTGCCAGCAGCTACAGCATGCAGGTCCGGGGAGAGCAGTACTTC. Translated, it gives CASSYSMQVRGEQYF.